This TCR beta chain is drawn from a study of high-grade serous ovarian cancer treatment subgroups. In the study overall: Mean per sample: around 14,000 reads, some 7,300 unique TCR beta rearrangements.

As to this clone: The antigen is not known.

Study results and limitations: Without spatial data, bulk sequencing limits insight into HGSC tumor diversity. TCR clonal relatedness correlated positively with neoantigen level. Tumors within one patient showed repertoire similarity of roughly 0.1 to 0.8.

Tumor samples were obtained before definitive surgery or chemotherapy. Sequencing was performed with immunoSEQ multiplex PCR; in TCRdb, only in-frame clones are kept and a portion is missing. The sample shows fewer than 3,500 clones, 72% of them seen only once. Losses at the gene ends were 3 bases for V and 0 bases for J; bases not matched to a gene: 5. Germline loops: CDR1 KGHSH, CDR2 LQKENI. The CDR3 length is 17 residues. The J gene is TRBJ1-3, the V gene TRBV18; 10 positions agree with TRBD1. The sequenced sample was tumor tissue. This TCR was sampled from a human donor with high-grade serous ovarian cancer. In DNA form, the CDR3 reads TGTGCCAGCTCACCCGAAGGGACAGGGGCCTCTGGAAACACCATATATTTT. Amino acids: CASSPEGTGASGNTIYF.